This is a list of T cell receptor beta chains from one sample in a study of T cell repertoires in cytomegalovirus infection. TCRdb fed the reads into MiXCR, producing one record per CDR3 protein. The table shows fewer than 550,000 distinct CDR3 sequences, with 26% occurring only once. Sequencing input: PBMCs. These TCRs come from a human donor in good health (CMV status not recorded). Some clones in this sample may be carry-over from other donors' samples. The conserved cysteine and the conserved F or W are not part of the CDR3 here.

j_call | v_call | cdr3_length | cdr3_aa
TRBJ2-7 | TRBV7-3 | 14 | ASSGDSGTGDYEQY
TRBJ1-2 | TRBV20-1 | 12 | SAYRVEANYGYT
TRBJ2-3 | TRBV7-8 | 13 | ASSPGPNPTDTQY
TRBJ1-5 | TRBV20-1 | 10 | SAKGGDQPQH
TRBJ2-1 | TRBV29-1 | 13 | SVKSGSNSYNEQF
TRBJ2-1 | TRBV10-3 | 9 | AITGNNEQF
TRBJ1-5 | TRBV6-2/TRBV6-3 | 13 | ASGKYRDSNQPQH
TRBJ1-5 | TRBV5-5 | 14 | ASSLVLTTDNQPQH
TRBJ1-2 | TRBV7-2 | 12 | ASSLDDRDHGYT
TRBJ1-5 | TRBV6-1 | 14 | ASSGLTGISNQPQH
TRBJ2-7 | TRBV6-2/TRBV6-3 | 11 | ASSRLEPYEQY
TRBJ2-5 | TRBV7-9 | 12 | ATKGGQYQETQY
TRBJ1-2 | TRBV7-3 | 11 | ASSSRQGTGYT
TRBJ1-4 | TRBV7-2 | 12 | ASSSQATNEKLF
TRBJ2-3 | TRBV5-6 | 10 | ASSSPGLAVG
TRBJ1-6 | TRBV19 | 12 | ASSRPGQRSALH
TRBJ2-3 | TRBV7-9 | 13 | ASSLPSGGTDTQY
TRBJ2-1 | TRBV5-6 | 15 | ASSLSGTSGFYNEQF
TRBJ2-1 | TRBV11-1 | 13 | ASSARQREGYEQF
TRBJ2-7 | TRBV28 | 11 | ASSSAGKYEQY
TRBJ1-5 | TRBV7-2 | 13 | ASSLDGTKNQPQH
TRBJ2-7 | TRBV20-1 | 10 | SASGGGYEQY
TRBJ2-7 | TRBV20-1 | 15 | SARQDAGRARSGEQY
TRBJ1-1 | TRBV12-3/TRBV12-4 | 12 | ASSSFPAGTEAF
TRBJ2-7 | TRBV4-2 | 13 | ASSQEKGRSYEQY